Presented here are 4 T cell receptor beta chains from one specimen sequenced in a study of cytomegalovirus exposure and HLA in healthy donors. PCR amplification relied on 60 Vbeta primers (plus 13 Jbeta primers). The protocol was immunoSEQ multiplex PCR, while the TCRdb copy is restricted to in-frame clones and leaves out a portion. This sample has under 200,000 clones; roughly 71% occur once, and the top ten carry almost 3%. The specimen was PBMCs. The receptors come from a woman in her 50s in good health and CMV-seropositive.

V is TRBV6-5 and J is TRBJ1-6; TRBD1 is a possible D gene (5 bases). Trimming shortened V by 6 bases and J by 1 base, and 7 bases separated the two germline ends. The CDR3 has 14 residues. Germline CDR1 reads MNHEY; CDR2 reads SVGAGI. The CDR3 bases are TGTGCCAGCAGGGGGGGGTCCTATAATTCACCCCTCCACTTT. Translating it yields CASRGGSYNSPLHF.

The genes are TRBV5-6 and TRBJ2-5, with 9 nucleotides matching TRBD2. This CDR3 contains 16 residues. The V gene's germline CDR1 is SGHDT and CDR2 YYEEEE. With V trimmed by 4 bases and J by 1 base, 8 bases remained unmatched. DNA for the CDR3: TGTGCCAGCAGCGGAGATAGCGGGGGAGTCCAAGAGACCCAGTACTTC. Amino acids: CASSGDSGGVQETQYF.

The chain links TRBV5-1 to TRBJ2-7, with TRBD1 identical over 10 bases. The CDR3 has 16 amino acids. Trimming took 4 bases from V and 3 from J; bases not matched to a gene: 10. Germline CDR1 reads SGHRS; CDR2 reads YFSETQ. The CDR3 DNA sequence: TGCGCCAGCAGCCCGGCCGGGGACAGGGGAAGCTACGAGCAGTACTTC. It is translated as CASSPAGDRGSYEQYF.

The genes are TRBV6-6 and TRBJ1-2, with D possibly TRBD1 on 6 matching bases. Germline CDR1 MNHNY, CDR2 SVGAGI (reference sequence). Trimming shortened V by 5 bases and J by 4 bases, and 11 bases separated the two germline ends. The CDR3 is 13 amino acids. The CDR3 loop reads CASSPLGGYGYTF. CDR3 DNA sequence: TGTGCCAGCAGTCCCCTAGGGGGCTATGGCTACACCTTC.